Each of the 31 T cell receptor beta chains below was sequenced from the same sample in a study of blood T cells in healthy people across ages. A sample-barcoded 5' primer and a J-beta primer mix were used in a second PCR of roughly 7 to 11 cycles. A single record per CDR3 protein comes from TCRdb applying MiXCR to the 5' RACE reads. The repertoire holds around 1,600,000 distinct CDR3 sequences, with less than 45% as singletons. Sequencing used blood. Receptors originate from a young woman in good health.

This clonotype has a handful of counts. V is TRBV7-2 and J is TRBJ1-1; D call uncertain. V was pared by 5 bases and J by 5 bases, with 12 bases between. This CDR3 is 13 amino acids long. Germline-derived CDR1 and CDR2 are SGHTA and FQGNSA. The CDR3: CASSGPGATEAFF. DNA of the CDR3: TGTGCCAGCAGCGGCCCGGGAGCAACTGAAGCTTTCTTT.

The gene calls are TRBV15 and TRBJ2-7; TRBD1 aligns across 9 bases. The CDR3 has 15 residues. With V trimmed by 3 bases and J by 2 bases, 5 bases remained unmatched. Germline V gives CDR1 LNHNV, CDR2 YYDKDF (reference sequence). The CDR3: CATSSVGQGPYEQYF. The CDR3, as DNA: TGTGCCACCAGCAGTGTTGGACAGGGGCCCTACGAGCAGTACTTC. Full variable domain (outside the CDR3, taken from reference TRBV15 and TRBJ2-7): DAMVIQNPRYQVTQFGKPVTLSCSQTLNHNVMYWYQQKSSQAPKLLFHYYDKDFNNEADTPDNFQSRRPNTSFCFLDIRSPGLGDTAMYLCATSSVGQGPYEQYFGPGTRLTVT.

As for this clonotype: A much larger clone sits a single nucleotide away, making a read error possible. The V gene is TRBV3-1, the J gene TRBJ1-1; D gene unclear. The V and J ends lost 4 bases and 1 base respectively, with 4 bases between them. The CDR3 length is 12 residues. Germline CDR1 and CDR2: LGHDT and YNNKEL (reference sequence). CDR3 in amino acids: CASSRWNTEAFF. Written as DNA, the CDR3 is TGTGCCAGCAGCCGCTGGAACACTGAAGCTTTCTTT.

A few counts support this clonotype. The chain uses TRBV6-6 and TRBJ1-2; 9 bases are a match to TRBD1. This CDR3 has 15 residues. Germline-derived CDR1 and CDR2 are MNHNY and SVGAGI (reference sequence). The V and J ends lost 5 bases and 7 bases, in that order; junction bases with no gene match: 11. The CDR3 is CASSRDWDREGGYTF. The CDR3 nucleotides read TGTGCCAGCAGTAGAGACTGGGACAGGGAAGGTGGCTACACCTTC.

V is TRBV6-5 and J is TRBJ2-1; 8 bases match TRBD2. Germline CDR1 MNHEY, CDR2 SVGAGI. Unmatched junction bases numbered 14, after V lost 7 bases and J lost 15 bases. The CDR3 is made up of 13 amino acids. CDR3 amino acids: CASTNGGDKIWFF. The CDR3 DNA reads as TGTGCCAGCACAAACGGGGGGGACAAGATATGGTTCTTC.

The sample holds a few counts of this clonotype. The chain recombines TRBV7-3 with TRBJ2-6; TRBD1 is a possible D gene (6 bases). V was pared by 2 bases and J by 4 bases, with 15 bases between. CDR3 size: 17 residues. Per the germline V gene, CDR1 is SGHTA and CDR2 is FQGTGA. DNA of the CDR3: TGTGCCAGCAGCTTAGGCCCCACAGGGTTAGGGGCCAACGTCCTGACTTTC. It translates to CASSLGPTGLGANVLTF.

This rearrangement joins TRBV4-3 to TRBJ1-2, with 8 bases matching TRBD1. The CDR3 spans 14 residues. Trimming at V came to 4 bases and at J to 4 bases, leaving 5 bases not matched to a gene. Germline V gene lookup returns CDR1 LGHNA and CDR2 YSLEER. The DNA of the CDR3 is TGCGCCAGCAGCCCCAGGGGGCAGACCTATGGCTACACCTTC. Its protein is CASSPRGQTYGYTF.

CDR3 residues: CASSTSGTGDNEQYF. The CDR3 DNA reads as TGTGCCAGCAGTACTTCCGGGACAGGGGACAATGAGCAGTACTTC. The chain couples TRBV2 to TRBJ2-5, with 10 bases fitting TRBD1. Germline CDR1 SNHLY, CDR2 FYNNEI. This CDR3 contains 15 residues. The junction had 14 bases not matched to a gene; V was cut back by 5 bases and J by 11 bases.

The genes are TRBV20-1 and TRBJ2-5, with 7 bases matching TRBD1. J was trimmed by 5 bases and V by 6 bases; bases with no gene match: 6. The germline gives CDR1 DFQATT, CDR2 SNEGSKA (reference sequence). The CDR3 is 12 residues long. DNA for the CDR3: TGCAGTGCAAGACAGGGCCGGGAGACCCAGTACTTC. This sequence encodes CSARQGRETQYF.

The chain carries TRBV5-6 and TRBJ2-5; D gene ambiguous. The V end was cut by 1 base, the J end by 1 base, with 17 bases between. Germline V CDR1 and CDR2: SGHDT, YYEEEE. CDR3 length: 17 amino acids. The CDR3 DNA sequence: TGTGCCAGCAGCTTGCTTAGTCACGCACGAGTCCAAGAGACCCAGTACTTC. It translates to CASSLLSHARVQETQYF.

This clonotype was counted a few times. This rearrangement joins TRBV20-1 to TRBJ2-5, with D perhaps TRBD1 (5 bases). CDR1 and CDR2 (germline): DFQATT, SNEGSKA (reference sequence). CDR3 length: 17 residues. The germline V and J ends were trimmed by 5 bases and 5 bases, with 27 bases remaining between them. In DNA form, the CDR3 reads TGCAGTGCTCCAAAGGGGAACCAGGTGCTCAAATGGGAGACCCAGTACTTC. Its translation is CSAPKGNQVLKWETQYF.

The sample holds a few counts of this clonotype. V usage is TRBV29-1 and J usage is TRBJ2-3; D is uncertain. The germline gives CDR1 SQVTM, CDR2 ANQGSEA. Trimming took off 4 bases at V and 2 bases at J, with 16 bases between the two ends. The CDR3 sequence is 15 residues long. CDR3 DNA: TGCAGCGTTGGGCTGAAGGGATACCCCACAGATACGCAGTATTTT. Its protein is CSVGLKGYPTDTQYF.

CDR3: CASNHMGLRADTQYF. DNA of the CDR3: TGTGCCAGCAACCATATGGGGCTAAGAGCAGATACGCAGTATTTT. The V and J genes are TRBV12-3 or TRBV12-4 and TRBJ2-3, with a weak D call TRBD1 (5 bases). Trimming cost V 7 bases and J 4 bases, with 18 bases left between them. The CDR3 runs to 15 residues.

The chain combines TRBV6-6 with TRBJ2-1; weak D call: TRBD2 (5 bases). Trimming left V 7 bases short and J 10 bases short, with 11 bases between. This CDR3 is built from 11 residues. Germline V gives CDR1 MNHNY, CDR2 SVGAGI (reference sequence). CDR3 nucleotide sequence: TGTGCCAGCAACCAACGCGGGGAGCAGTTCTTC. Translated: CASNQRGEQFF.

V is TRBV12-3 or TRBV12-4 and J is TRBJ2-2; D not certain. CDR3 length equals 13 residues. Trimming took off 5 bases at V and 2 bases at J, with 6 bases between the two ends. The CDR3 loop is CASSVLNTGELFF. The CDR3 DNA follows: TGTGCCAGCAGTGTACTAAACACCGGGGAGCTGTTTTTT.

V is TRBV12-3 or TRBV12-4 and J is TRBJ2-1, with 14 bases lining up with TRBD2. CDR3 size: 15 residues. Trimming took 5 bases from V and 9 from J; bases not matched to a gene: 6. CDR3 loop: CASSEGLAGVGEQFF. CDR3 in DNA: TGTGCCAGCAGTGAGGGACTAGCGGGAGTAGGTGAGCAGTTCTTC.

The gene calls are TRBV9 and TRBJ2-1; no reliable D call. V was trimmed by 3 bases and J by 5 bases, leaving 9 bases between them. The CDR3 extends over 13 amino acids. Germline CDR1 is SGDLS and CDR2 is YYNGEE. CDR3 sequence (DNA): TGTGCCAGCAGCGGAGGACGCCACAATGAGCAGTTCTTC. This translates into CASSGGRHNEQFF.

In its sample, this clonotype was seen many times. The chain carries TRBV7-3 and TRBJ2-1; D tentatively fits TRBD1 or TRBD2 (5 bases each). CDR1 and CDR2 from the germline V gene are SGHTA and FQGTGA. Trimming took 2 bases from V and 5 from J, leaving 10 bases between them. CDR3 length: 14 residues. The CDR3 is CASSLGMGDNEQFF. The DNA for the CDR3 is TGTGCCAGCAGCTTAGGGATGGGGGACAATGAGCAGTTCTTC.

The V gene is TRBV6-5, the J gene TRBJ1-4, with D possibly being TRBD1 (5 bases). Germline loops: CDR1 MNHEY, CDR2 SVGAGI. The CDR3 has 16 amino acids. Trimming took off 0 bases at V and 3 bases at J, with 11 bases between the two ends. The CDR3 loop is CASSYSTGAANEKLFF. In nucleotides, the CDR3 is TGTGCCAGCAGTTACTCGACCGGGGCAGCTAATGAAAAACTGTTTTTT.

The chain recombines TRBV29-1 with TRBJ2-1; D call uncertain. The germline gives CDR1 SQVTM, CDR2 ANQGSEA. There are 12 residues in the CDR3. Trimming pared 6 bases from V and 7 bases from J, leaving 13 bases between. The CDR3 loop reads CSVVRWANEQFF. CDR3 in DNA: TGCAGCGTCGTAAGATGGGCGAATGAGCAGTTCTTC.

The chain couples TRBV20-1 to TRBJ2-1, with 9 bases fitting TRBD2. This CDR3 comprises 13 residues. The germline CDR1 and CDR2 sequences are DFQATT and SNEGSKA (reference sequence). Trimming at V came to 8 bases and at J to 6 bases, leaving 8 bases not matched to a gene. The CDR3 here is CSNLAGIPNEQFF. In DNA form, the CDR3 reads TGCAGTAACCTAGCGGGAATCCCCAATGAGCAGTTCTTC.

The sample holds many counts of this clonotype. The chain's CDR3 is CSVERELLNEQFF. The CDR3 nucleotides are TGCAGCGTTGAGCGGGAGCTACTCAATGAGCAGTTCTTC. This chain uses TRBV29-1 with TRBJ2-1; 7 bases are shared with TRBD2. This CDR3 has 13 residues. V lost 3 bases, J lost 6 bases, and 5 bases stayed unmatched. CDR1 and CDR2 (germline): SQVTM, ANQGSEA.

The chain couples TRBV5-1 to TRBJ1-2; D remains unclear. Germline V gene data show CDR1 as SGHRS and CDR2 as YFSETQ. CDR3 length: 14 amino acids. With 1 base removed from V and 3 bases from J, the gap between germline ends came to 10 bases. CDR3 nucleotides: TGCGCCAGCAGCTTGCGGGTGAGGGACTATGGCTACACCTTC. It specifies CASSLRVRDYGYTF.

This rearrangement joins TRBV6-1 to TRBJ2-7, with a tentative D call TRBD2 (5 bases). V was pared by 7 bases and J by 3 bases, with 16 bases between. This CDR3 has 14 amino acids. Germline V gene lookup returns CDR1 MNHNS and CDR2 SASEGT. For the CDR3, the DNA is TGTGCCAGCATTCGGAGGACCAACAGCTACGAGCAGTACTTC. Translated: CASIRRTNSYEQYF.

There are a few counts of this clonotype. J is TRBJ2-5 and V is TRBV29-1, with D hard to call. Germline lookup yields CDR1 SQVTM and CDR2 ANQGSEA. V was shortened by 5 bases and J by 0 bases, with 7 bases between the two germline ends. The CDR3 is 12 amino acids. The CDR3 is CSVWWYQETQYF. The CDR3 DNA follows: TGCAGCGTTTGGTGGTACCAAGAGACCCAGTACTTC.

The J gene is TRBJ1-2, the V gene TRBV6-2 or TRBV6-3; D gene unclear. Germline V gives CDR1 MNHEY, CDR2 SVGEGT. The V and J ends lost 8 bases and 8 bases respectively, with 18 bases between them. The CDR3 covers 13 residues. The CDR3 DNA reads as TGTGCCAGCGGCTACTTTGGGGTTGGCGGCTACACCTTC. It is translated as CASGYFGVGGYTF.

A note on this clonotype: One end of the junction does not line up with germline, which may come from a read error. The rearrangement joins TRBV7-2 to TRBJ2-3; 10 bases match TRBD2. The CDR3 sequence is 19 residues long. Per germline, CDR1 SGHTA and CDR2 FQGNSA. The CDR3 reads CASGLLWVPSGGPTDTQYF. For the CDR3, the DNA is TGTGCCAGCGGCTTATTATGGGTCCCTAGCGGGGGACCCACAGATACGCAGTATTTT.

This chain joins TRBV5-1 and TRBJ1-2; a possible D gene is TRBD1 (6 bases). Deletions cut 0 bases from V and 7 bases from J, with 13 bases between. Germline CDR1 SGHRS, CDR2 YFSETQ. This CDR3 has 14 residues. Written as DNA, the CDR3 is TGCGCCAGCAGCTTGGAGGTTGGGGACATTGGCTACACCTTC. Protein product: CASSLEVGDIGYTF. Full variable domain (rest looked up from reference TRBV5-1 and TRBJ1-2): KAGVTQTPRYLIKTRGQQVTLSCSPISGHRSVSWYQQTPGQGLQFLFEYFSETQRNKGNFPGRFSGRQFSNSRSEMNVSTLELGDSALYLCASSLEVGDIGYTFGSGTRLTVV.

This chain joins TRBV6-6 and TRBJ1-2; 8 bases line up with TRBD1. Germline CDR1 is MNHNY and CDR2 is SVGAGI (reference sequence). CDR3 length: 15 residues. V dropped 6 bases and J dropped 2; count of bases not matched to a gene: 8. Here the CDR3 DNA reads TGTGCCAGCAGCACCGACAGGGGCGCCAACTATGGCTACACCTTC. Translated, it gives CASSTDRGANYGYTF.

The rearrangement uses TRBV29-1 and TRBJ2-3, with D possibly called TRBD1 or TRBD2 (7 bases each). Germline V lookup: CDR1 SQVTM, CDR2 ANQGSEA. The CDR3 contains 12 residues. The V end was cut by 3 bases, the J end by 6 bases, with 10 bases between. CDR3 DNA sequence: TGCAGCGTTGACCAGGGGGGGGATACGCAGTATTTT. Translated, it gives CSVDQGGDTQYF.

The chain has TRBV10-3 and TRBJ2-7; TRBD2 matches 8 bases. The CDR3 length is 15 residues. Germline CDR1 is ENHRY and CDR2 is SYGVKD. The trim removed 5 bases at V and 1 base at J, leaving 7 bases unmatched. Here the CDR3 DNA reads TGTGCCATCAGTCCAAGAAGCGGGAGTTCCTACGAGCAGTACTTC. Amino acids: CAISPRSGSSYEQYF.